These 25 T cell receptor beta chains were sequenced from one sample in a study of blood T cell repertoires in COVID-19. Here immunoSEQ multiplex PCR was the method, and the copy in TCRdb shows in-frame clones only, minus some. The table has nearly 300,000 clones, approximately 88% seen once; the top ten hold over 1.3%. The sample consisted of peripheral blood. Receptors were obtained from a human donor with COVID-19, enrolled during active disease. The donor label of this sample is uncertain.

The V call is TRBV19, the J call TRBJ1-2, with 9 bases lining up with TRBD1. This CDR3 region has 15 residues. Per the germline V gene, CDR1 is LNHDA and CDR2 is SQIVND (reference sequence). J was trimmed by 1 base and V by 5 bases; bases with no gene match: 5. CDR3: CASSRTGANNYGYTF. CDR3 sequence (DNA): TGTGCCAGTAGTCGGACAGGGGCAAATAACTATGGCTACACCTTC.

At least ten counts were recorded for this clone. V and J are TRBV11-3 and TRBJ2-1, with 10 nucleotides matching TRBD2. The CDR3 is 15 amino acids. The V segment lost 6 bases and the J segment 6 bases; nucleotides outside the gene matches: 8. CDR1 is SGHNT, CDR2 YENEEA, per germline. CDR3 protein: CASSEIAGGSNEQFF. The CDR3, as DNA: TGTGCCAGCAGTGAAATAGCGGGAGGCAGCAATGAGCAGTTCTTC.

The genes are TRBV7-3 and TRBJ1-2; TRBD1 aligns across 7 bases. In germline, CDR1 is SGHTA, CDR2 FQGTGA. CDR3 length: 13 amino acids. The J segment lost 8 bases and the V segment lost 5 bases, leaving 8 bases of the junction unmatched. CDR3 nucleotide sequence: TGTGCCAGCAGCCCGAACAGGGGCGGCGGCTACACCTTC. Translated, it gives CASSPNRGGGYTF.

This clone was picked up a small number of times. The V and J genes are TRBV7-2 and TRBJ2-1, with 8 positions matching TRBD1. The germline gives CDR1 SGHTA, CDR2 FQGNSA. The CDR3 is 15 amino acids. The J segment lost 4 bases and the V segment lost 4 bases, leaving 6 bases of the junction unmatched. The CDR3 protein is CASSSLGTGYNEQFF. The DNA for the CDR3 is TGTGCCAGCAGCTCCCTCGGGACAGGTTACAATGAGCAGTTCTTC. Full variable domain (outside the CDR3, taken from reference TRBV7-2 and TRBJ2-1): GAGVSQSPSNKVTEKGKDVELRCDPISGHTALYWYRQSLGQGLEFLIYFQGNSAPDKSGLPSDRFSAERTGGSVSTLTIQRTQQEDSAVYLCASSSLGTGYNEQFFGPGTRLTVL.

The V call is TRBV9, the J call TRBJ2-3; TRBD2 matches at 8 bases. Per the germline V gene, CDR1 is SGDLS and CDR2 is YYNGEE. The V and J ends lost 4 bases and 3 bases, in that order; junction bases with no gene match: 7. CDR3 length equals 15 residues. The CDR3 nucleotides read TGTGCCAGCAGCCTCCGTAGCGGGACTACAGATACGCAGTATTTT. Translation: CASSLRSGTTDTQYF.

This clone occurred once. CDR3 residues: CAWNRGLAAPGELFF. In DNA form, the CDR3 reads TGTGCCTGGAACCGGGGACTAGCCGCGCCCGGGGAGCTGTTTTTT. The chain couples TRBV30 to TRBJ2-2; 9 bases are a match to TRBD2. Per the germline V gene, CDR1 is GTSNPN and CDR2 is SVGIG (reference sequence). This CDR3 region has 15 residues. V trimming: 4 bases; J trimming: 6 bases; junction bases outside the gene matches: 9.

Of note for this clone: One end of the junction fails to match germline, which may point to a read error. Within the sample, other DNA sequences also encode this same CDR3. V usage is TRBV7-2 and J usage is TRBJ2-5; 8 nucleotides align to TRBD2. This CDR3 spans 16 amino acids. Germline V CDR1 and CDR2: SGHTA, FQGNSA. The CDR3 loop is CASSLALGGGGGTQYF. The CDR3 DNA sequence: TGTGCCAGCAGCCTAGCTCTCGGGGGGGGCGGGGGGACCCAGTACTTC.

This clone was picked up one time. The V call is TRBV18, the J call TRBJ1-3; 7 positions match TRBD1. CDR1 and CDR2 (germline): KGHSH, LQKENI. The trim removed 3 bases at V and 4 bases at J, leaving 9 bases unmatched. The CDR3 is 16 amino acids. This CDR3 reads CASSPGSPGQGNTIYF. DNA of the CDR3: TGTGCCAGCTCACCGGGGTCGCCGGGACAGGGAAACACCATATATTTT.

The V call is TRBV6-1, the J call TRBJ1-6; 11 nucleotides line up with TRBD1. The CDR3 is made up of 19 amino acids. Germline CDR1 is MNHNS and CDR2 is SASEGT. Germline trimming cut 4 bases from V and 3 bases from J; bases unmatched to any gene: 11. CDR3 residues: CASSARDRGTLNYNSPLHF. CDR3 nucleotides: TGTGCCAGCAGTGCCCGGGACAGGGGGACCCTTAACTATAATTCACCCCTCCACTTT.

This chain uses TRBV19 with TRBJ2-5, with 9 bases fitting TRBD1. Germline V lookup: CDR1 LNHDA, CDR2 SQIVND (reference sequence). J gave up 3 bases and V 5 bases, and 7 bases lay outside the gene matches. This CDR3 contains 15 residues. The chain's CDR3 is CASSYSRQGEETQYF. In nucleotides, the CDR3 is TGTGCCAGTAGTTATTCCCGACAGGGGGAAGAGACCCAGTACTTC.

The J gene is TRBJ1-1, the V gene TRBV3-1 (or the pseudogene TRBV3-2); tentatively, D is TRBD1 (5 bases). The length of the CDR3 is 15 residues. Germline values: CDR1 LGHDT, CDR2 YNNKEL (reference sequence). V was trimmed by 4 bases and J by 0 bases, leaving 12 bases between them. For the CDR3, the DNA is TGTGCCAGCAGCCCGGGTGGGGGGTTGAACACTGAAGCTTTCTTT. Translating gives CASSPGGGLNTEAFF.

The chain uses TRBV9 and TRBJ1-4; maybe TRBD1 (5 bases). Germline lookup yields CDR1 SGDLS and CDR2 YYNGEE. V was shortened by 0 bases and J by 4 bases, with 10 bases between the two germline ends. The CDR3 extends over 15 amino acids. The CDR3 sequence is CASSVESGGNEKLFF. The CDR3 nucleotides are TGTGCCAGCAGCGTAGAGTCGGGGGGTAATGAAAAACTGTTTTTT.

This clone was picked up one time. The V call is TRBV19, the J call TRBJ1-4; TRBD1 matches 7 bases. Per the germline V gene, CDR1 is LNHDA and CDR2 is SQIVND (reference sequence). The CDR3 length is 14 residues. V was clipped by 6 bases and J by 8 bases; unmatched bases: 9. Here the CDR3 DNA reads TGTGCCAGTAGACCCGACAGGGTGAGGGAAAAACTGTTTTTT. As protein: CASRPDRVREKLFF.

The chain uses TRBV7-8 and TRBJ2-3, with a possible D match to TRBD1 (5 bases). Deletions cut 5 bases from V and 0 bases from J, with 9 bases between. Per the germline V gene, CDR1 is SGHVS and CDR2 is FQNEAQ. The CDR3 extends over 14 amino acids. The CDR3 DNA reads TGTGCCAGCAGCAAACAGGTTAGCACAGATACGCAGTATTTT. Residues: CASSKQVSTDTQYF.

This chain joins TRBV21-1 and TRBJ2-5; TRBD2 is taken as the D call from the table, unchecked against the DNA. TRBV21-1 is reported as a pseudogene. The CDR3 contains 20 residues. The chain's CDR3 is CASSKDHDRPSGHGGETQYF. The CDR3 nucleotides are TGTGCCAGCAGCAAAGATCATGATAGGCCTAGCGGGCATGGGGGAGAGACCCAGTACTTC.

The chain couples TRBV5-4 to TRBJ2-2, with D maybe TRBD2 (6 bases). The V and J ends lost 6 bases and 4 bases respectively, with 13 bases between them. Per the germline V gene, CDR1 is SGHNT and CDR2 is YYREEE (reference sequence). This CDR3 comprises 14 residues. The CDR3 loop is CASTRGLPTGELFF. The CDR3 region has the DNA TGTGCCAGCACCCGGGGACTTCCCACCGGGGAGCTGTTTTTT.

This chain connects TRBV5-1 to TRBJ2-1, with 8 bases identical to TRBD2. This CDR3 has 15 amino acids. CDR1 SGHRS and CDR2 YFSETQ come from the germline V gene. Losses at the gene ends were 0 bases for V and 5 bases for J; bases not matched to a gene: 4. The CDR3 DNA is TGCGCCAGCAGCTTGGAGACGGGAGGGCACAATGAGCAGTTCTTC. The encoded protein is CASSLETGGHNEQFF.

The V and J genes are TRBV6-5 and TRBJ2-7; 12 nucleotides line up with TRBD2. Germline CDR1 and CDR2: MNHEY and SVGAGI. The CDR3 is 15 amino acids. V gave up 7 bases and J gave up 2 bases; unmatched junction bases: 6. CDR3 sequence: CASIARTSGTYEQYF. CDR3 sequence (DNA): TGTGCCAGCATTGCGCGGACTAGCGGGACCTACGAGCAGTACTTC.

This chain connects TRBV6-5 to TRBJ1-2; 9 nucleotides align to TRBD1. The CDR3 has 14 residues. Per germline, CDR1 MNHEY and CDR2 SVGAGI. Trimming cost V 0 bases and J 6 bases; bases outside gene matches: 2. CDR3 sequence reads: CASSYSGTGNGYTF. In DNA, the CDR3 is TGTGCCAGCAGTTACTCGGGGACAGGGAATGGCTACACCTTC.

This clone appeared a single time. The V gene is TRBV28, the J gene TRBJ2-2; TRBD1 matches at 9 bases. The V and J ends lost 10 bases and 4 bases, in that order; junction bases with no gene match: 16. CDR3 length: 17 amino acids. Germline lookup yields CDR1 MDHEN and CDR2 SYDVKM. The CDR3 protein is CATRPPGRDRVTGELFF. The CDR3 bases are TGTGCCACCAGACCCCCCGGCCGGGACAGGGTCACCGGGGAGCTGTTTTTT.

This clone was seen a single time. The chain couples TRBV28 to TRBJ2-7; 7 bases fit TRBD1. Germline V gene sequence: CDR1 MDHEN, CDR2 SYDVKM. There are 17 residues in the CDR3. Trimming at V came to 8 bases and at J to 2 bases, leaving 18 bases not matched to a gene. The CDR3 reads CASPPSLPGQHPYEQYF. CDR3 sequence (DNA): TGTGCCAGCCCCCCGTCACTACCGGGACAGCACCCCTACGAGCAGTACTTC.

This clone was counted a single time. The chain recombines TRBV30 with TRBJ2-3; the D is unclear. Germline CDR1 is GTSNPN and CDR2 is SVGIG (reference sequence). V lost 1 base and J lost 6, with 14 bases in between. This CDR3 comprises 14 residues. The CDR3 region has the DNA TGTGCCTGGAGTGGTGGCCAAAGCGCGGATACGCAGTATTTT. Encoded protein: CAWSGGQSADTQYF.

This clone was picked up one time. This chain connects TRBV25-1 to TRBJ2-4; perhaps TRBD1 as D (6 bases). With 11 bases removed from V and 0 bases from J, the gap between germline ends came to 17 bases. The V gene's germline CDR1 is MGHDK and CDR2 SYGVNS. The CDR3 consists of 15 residues. CDR3 loop: CAGGETLIAKNIQYF. CDR3 sequence (DNA): TGTGCCGGGGGCGAGACGCTCATAGCCAAAAACATTCAGTACTTC.

The V gene is TRBV10-1, the J gene TRBJ2-1; 13 bases agree with TRBD2. This CDR3 spans 13 amino acids. The germline gives CDR1 WNHNN, CDR2 SYGVQD (reference sequence). Trimming took 5 bases from V and 12 from J; bases not matched to a gene: 4. As DNA, the CDR3 is TGCGCCAGCAGTACTAGCGGGAGGGCGCGGCAGTTCTTC. It is translated as CASSTSGRARQFF.

This clone was found once. The rearrangement links TRBV7-2 to TRBJ2-1; 8 bases are shared with TRBD1. From germline, CDR1 is SGHTA and CDR2 FQGNSA. V shed 3 bases, J shed 9 bases, and the junction held 7 bases outside the gene matches. The CDR3 spans 14 residues. The CDR3 DNA follows: TGTGCCAGCAGCTTTTCCGGACAGGGTAGTGAGCAGTTCTTC. The encoded protein is CASSFSGQGSEQFF.